These 3 T cell receptor beta chains originate from one sample sequenced in a study of blood T cell repertoires in COVID-19. Only in-frame clones appear in the TCRdb table, and some are missing; sequencing was by immunoSEQ multiplex PCR. In the table there are about 61,000 clones, roughly 80% of which are singletons. Material for sequencing was peripheral blood. All receptors derive from a man older than 75 with active or convalescent COVID-19.

The chain recombines TRBV7-2 with TRBJ1-1; no reliable D call. Germline CDR1 SGHTA, CDR2 FQGNSA. The CDR3 is made up of 14 amino acids. V was shortened by 2 bases and J by 4 bases, with 11 bases between the two germline ends. CDR3 loop: CASSLFLGGTEAFF. The CDR3 DNA sequence: TGTGCCAGCAGCTTATTCCTCGGCGGCACTGAAGCTTTCTTT.

J is TRBJ2-5 and V is TRBV10-3; 8 bases agree with TRBD1. The V segment lost 6 bases and the J segment 1 base; nucleotides outside the gene matches: 1. The CDR3 is made up of 13 amino acids. Germline V gives CDR1 ENHRY, CDR2 SYGVKD. CDR3 residues: CAISGTGQETQYF. The CDR3, as DNA: TGTGCCATCAGCGGGACAGGCCAAGAGACCCAGTACTTC.

The V gene is TRBV10-3, the J gene TRBJ2-2, with 8 bases aligning to TRBD1. The CDR3 has 16 residues. Trimming removed 6 bases from V and 6 bases from J; junction bases left unmatched: 12. Germline CDR1 ENHRY, CDR2 SYGVKD. The CDR3 reads CAIRTGTGGESGELFF. In DNA, the CDR3 is TGTGCCATCAGGACAGGGACAGGAGGGGAGTCCGGGGAGCTGTTTTTT.